This T cell receptor beta chain is drawn from a study of long-term antiretroviral therapy in people with HIV. Turning to the study itself: Specimens dating back about a decade before the 2015 immediate-ART recommendation are the oldest included. Study results and limitations: Transplant donor controls retained higher diversity, though diversity increased after ART. Versus controls, repertoires in people with HIV had narrower CDR3 length ranges.

About this clone: Its antigen is as yet unknown.

There are 15 residues in the CDR3. The germline V gene encodes CDR1 SGHVS and CDR2 FQNEAQ. Trimming cost V 1 base and J 5 bases, with 15 bases left between them. The assay used was immunoSEQ (version v3.0), run at survey level. Profiled with immunoSEQ multiplex PCR; TCRdb holds only in-frame clones, not every one. The sample comprises around 30,000 clones, 90% to 95% of which are singletons, and about 2.6% rests with the top ten. Before DNA extraction, roughly 1-11 million cryopreserved PBMC were held in the samples. This sequence was found in a man over 45 with HIV. The V gene is TRBV7-8, the J gene TRBJ2-7; D possibly corresponds to TRBD1 (5 bases). Sequenced material: unsorted PBMCs, taken around 7.4 years after starting antiretroviral therapy. The CDR3 sequence is CASSLDNVRDDEQYF. DNA of the CDR3: TGTGCCAGCAGCTTAGACAACGTCAGGGATGACGAGCAGTACTTC.